This entry concerns a single T cell receptor (beta chain). Germline CDR1 reads SGHRS; CDR2 reads YFSETQ. Trimming took off 0 bases at V and 8 bases at J, with 12 bases between the two ends. This CDR3 is 14 amino acids long. This entry belongs to a study of CD8 T cells in Susac syndrome. RNA was extracted with the RNeasy kit, and a quantity of roughly 0.45 to 1 ug was reverse transcribed using random hexamers. The amplification used immunoSEQ multiplex PCR on TCR beta CDR3; it spanned 54 Vbeta and 13 Jbeta. TCRdb analysed the immunoSEQ multiplex PCR reads with MiXCR anew, one entry per CDR3 protein. The table shows under 200,000 distinct CDR3 sequences, with approximately 95% occurring only once. While CD8+ and CD4+ T cells were isolated negatively, TEMRA cells were enriched by FACS.

The V and J genes are TRBV5-1 and TRBJ2-1; maybe TRBD1 (6 bases). The TCR was taken from a human donor with multiple sclerosis. Sequencing was done on a sample of CD8+ T cells from PBMCs. The CDR3: CASSLDRATDEQFF. CDR3 coding DNA: TGCGCCAGCAGCTTGGACAGGGCGACGGATGAGCAGTTCTTC.